This T cell receptor (beta chain) was sequenced during a study of control samples from healthy donors and cancer patients. Clones were read by immunoSEQ multiplex PCR, and TCRdb kept only the in-frame ones, dropping some. The repertoire holds 350,000 to 450,000 clones, with 90% as singletons. V was pared by 6 bases and J by 1 base, with 13 bases between. The length of the CDR3 is 15 residues. Germline assignment: CDR1 MNHEY and CDR2 SMNVEV (reference sequence). The sample taken for sequencing was PBMCs. The receptor was isolated from a man between 35 and 55 years old with head and neck cancer. The chain carries TRBV27 and TRBJ2-1, with D unresolved. CDR3 bases: TGTGCCAGCAGCCTTACACGGGTTTCCTACAATGAGCAGTTCTTC. Its protein product is CASSLTRVSYNEQFF.